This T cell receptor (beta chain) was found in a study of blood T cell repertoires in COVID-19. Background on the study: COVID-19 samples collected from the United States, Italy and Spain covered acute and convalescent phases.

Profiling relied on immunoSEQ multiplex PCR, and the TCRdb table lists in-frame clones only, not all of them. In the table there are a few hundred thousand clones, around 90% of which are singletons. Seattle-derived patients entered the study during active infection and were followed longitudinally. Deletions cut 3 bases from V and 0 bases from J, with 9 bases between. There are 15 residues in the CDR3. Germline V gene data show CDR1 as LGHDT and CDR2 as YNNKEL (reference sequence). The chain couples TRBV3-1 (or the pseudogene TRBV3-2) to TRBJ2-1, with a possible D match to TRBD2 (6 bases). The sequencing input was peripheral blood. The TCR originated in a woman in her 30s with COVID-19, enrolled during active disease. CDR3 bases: TGTGCCAGCAGCCAGAGTAGCGGCTCCTACAATGAGCAGTTCTTC. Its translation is CASSQSSGSYNEQFF.